Described below is a single TCR beta chain sequence and its context. J was trimmed by 5 bases and V by 1 base; bases with no gene match: 5. CDR3 length equals 15 residues. Germline assignment: CDR1 LGHDT and CDR2 YNNKEL (reference sequence). This record comes from a study of T-cell memory formation after mild COVID-19. Each CDR3 protein is one row after TCRdb ran MiXCR on the 5' RACE reads. The sample comprises 400,000 to 500,000 distinct CDR3 sequences, roughly 20% of which are singletons, and more than 8% rests with the top ten. The clonotype comes from an adult woman who had mild COVID-19 (a few samples of this study predate the infection). Cell type and time point are not known. The specimen sequenced was PBMCs or a T cell subset sorted from them (not recorded which). The chain joins TRBV3-1 to TRBJ2-7, with 10 bases that match TRBD2. The CDR3 bases are TGTGCCAGCAGCCAAGTCCTAGCGGGAGTAGACGAGCAGTACTTC. Translating it yields CASSQVLAGVDEQYF.